This entry describes one T cell receptor beta chain. This clonotype was seen more than once but under ten times. The clone's antigen remains unknown. Nothing much larger sits one base from this clone, and base qualities are not available. These reads were obtained on an Illumina HiSeq 2500. TCR beta libraries were prepared by quantitative 5'-RACE with molecular barcodes. Under the source paper's analysis protocol: Disease-linked TCR variants were identified with a new computational method built on a probabilistic model of VDJ rearrangement. Through fastp at Q25 and MiXCR, TCRdb rebuilt clones from the public reads, retaining in-frame beta chains. A single entry per CDR3 protein holds the most common genes and DNA from its merged rows. In this record, the V and J calls reflect TCRdb's handling and not the investigators' own analysis. The sample table holds 750,000 to 850,000 distinct CDR3 sequences, of which 12% were seen once. 0.51% of the sample belongs to the ten largest clones.

For this chain, trimming is 2 bases at the V end and 2 bases at the J end, and the number of junction bases without a gene match is 11. CDR1 is given as KGHSH and CDR2 as LQKENI, both from the germline V gene. The CDR3 spans 17 residues, from the cysteine through the phenylalanine. Only the CDR3 part of the read is kept: 51 bases, read in frame from the first base. The data were obtained in a study of CD8 T cells in ankylosing spondylitis (TCRdb year 2017). Describing the broader study: To find TCR variants linked to disease, the study profiled T cell receptor beta repertoires in ankylosing spondylitis patients and healthy donors. Samples of peripheral blood were taken, and for ankylosing spondylitis patients, synovial fluid was collected as well. The whole study cohort included 90 to 120 healthy donors and 20 to 30 ankylosing spondylitis patients.

Overall results and qualifications from the work: Some of the motif variants had been reported before in the synovial fluid and blood of reactive arthritis patients, a finding that suggests common disease-initiation mechanisms. Blood from ankylosing spondylitis patients appeared to be characterized by a TCR beta motif composed of under ten highly homologous amino acid variants. According to the report, matched synovial fluid samples from ankylosing spondylitis patients were significantly enriched for the disease-linked clones. In peripheral blood, the disease-linked clones were found at relatively low frequencies and had a CD8+ phenotype.

The sequenced sample consisted of blood, either unsorted or a sorted T cell fraction (not recorded which). The sequence was collected from a male donor with ankylosing spondylitis. The sequence is built from TRBV18 and TRBJ2-5; 7 junctional bases match TRBD1. The sequence in DNA is TGTGCCAGCTCACCAAGGGGGCGAGGTTGGATACAAGAGACCCAGTACTTC. The resulting protein is CASSPRGRGWIQETQYF.